Following are 32 T cell receptor beta chains from one sample sequenced in a study of blood T cell repertoires in COVID-19. Generated by immunoSEQ multiplex PCR, the TCRdb table keeps only in-frame clones and is missing some. The sample yields 150,000 to 200,000 clones, about 80% seen once. The material sequenced was peripheral blood. These receptor sequences come from an elderly woman with acute or convalescent COVID-19.

V and J are TRBV5-1 and TRBJ2-3; D remains unclear. Germline V gene data show CDR1 as SGHRS and CDR2 as YFSETQ. This CDR3 has 14 amino acids. Deletions cut 5 bases from V and 4 bases from J, with 14 bases between. The DNA of the CDR3 is TGCGCCAGCAGACTGTGGGCCCTCGCAGATACGCAGTATTTT. Protein product: CASRLWALADTQYF. Combining the CDR3 with reference TRBV5-1 and TRBJ2-3 gives the whole variable domain KAGVTQTPRYLIKTRGQQVTLSCSPISGHRSVSWYQQTPGQGLQFLFEYFSETQRNKGNFPGRFSGRQFSNSRSEMNVSTLELGDSALYLCASRLWALADTQYFGPGTRLTVL.

This clone was counted ten times or more. The chain carries TRBV27 and TRBJ1-5, with a possible D match to TRBD1 (6 bases). The CDR3 contains 15 residues. With 5 bases removed from V and 6 bases from J, the gap between germline ends came to 17 bases. Germline CDR1 and CDR2: MNHEY and SMNVEV (reference sequence). In DNA form, the CDR3 reads TGTGCCAGCAGTCTAAAGGGGGGGTTTAGTCAGCCCCAGCATTTT. This encodes CASSLKGGFSQPQHF.

In its sample, this clone was seen a few times. The chain is built from TRBV6-6 and TRBJ2-7; TRBD1 aligns across 8 bases. Germline V gives CDR1 MNHNY, CDR2 SVGAGI (reference sequence). Trimming removed 5 bases from V and 6 bases from J; junction bases left unmatched: 9. The CDR3 consists of 14 residues. The CDR3 here is CASSQQGATGEQYF. CDR3 nucleotide sequence: TGTGCCAGCAGTCAGCAGGGGGCCACGGGCGAGCAGTACTTC.

The V call is TRBV6-5, the J call TRBJ2-2; 7 nucleotides match TRBD1. The CDR3 has 15 residues. Germline CDR1 and CDR2: MNHEY and SVGAGI. The V segment lost 6 bases and the J segment 4 bases; nucleotides outside the gene matches: 8. This CDR3 reads CASSPDRVATGELFF. The CDR3, as DNA: TGTGCCAGCAGCCCCGACAGGGTGGCCACCGGGGAGCTGTTTTTT.

V is TRBV5-1 and J is TRBJ2-5, with TRBD1 matching over 9 bases. CDR3 length: 15 residues. CDR1 and CDR2 from the germline V gene are SGHRS and YFSETQ. Germline trimming cut 2 bases from V and 5 bases from J; bases unmatched to any gene: 7. CDR3 DNA: TGCGCCAGCAGCTTCAGACAGGGGGAACGGGAGACCCAGTACTTC. Protein sequence: CASSFRQGERETQYF.

This clone was found once. The chain employs TRBV6-5 and TRBJ1-1; D unclear. Germline V gives CDR1 MNHEY, CDR2 SVGAGI. With 6 bases removed from V and 1 base from J, the gap between germline ends came to 3 bases. The CDR3 loop spans 11 amino acids. The chain's CDR3 is CASRQNTEAFF. DNA of the CDR3: TGTGCCAGCAGACAGAACACTGAAGCTTTCTTT.

The chain combines TRBV11-3 with TRBJ2-7, with 10 bases that match TRBD1. The CDR3 consists of 14 residues. J was trimmed by 4 bases and V by 5 bases; bases with no gene match: 5. Germline V lookup: CDR1 SGHNT, CDR2 YENEEA. CDR3 DNA: TGTGCCAGCAGCCCGCGGGGACAGGGGTACGAGCAGTACTTC. Protein sequence: CASSPRGQGYEQYF.

The chain links TRBV11-2 to TRBJ2-7; D is perhaps TRBD2 (6 bases). CDR1 and CDR2 from the germline V gene are SGHAT and FQNNGV. The V gene lost 5 bases and the J gene lost 4 bases, with 9 bases spanning the gap. This CDR3 spans 12 amino acids. The CDR3 DNA sequence: TGTGCCAGCAGCCAAGGGAGGTACGAGCAGTACTTC. It translates to CASSQGRYEQYF.

This clone was seen only once. The chain carries TRBV3-1 (or the pseudogene TRBV3-2) and TRBJ1-3; weak D call: TRBD1 (5 bases). Germline CDR1 and CDR2: LGHDT and YNNKEL (reference sequence). The germline V and J ends were trimmed by 3 bases and 0 bases, with 12 bases remaining between them. This CDR3 region has 16 residues. As DNA, the CDR3 is TGTGCCAGCAGCCATCGGGGGTCGAGCTCTGGAAACACCATATATTTT. As protein: CASSHRGSSSGNTIYF.

This clone was picked up a small number of times. The genes are TRBV5-1 and TRBJ2-1, with a weak D call TRBD2 (6 bases). CDR3 length equals 15 residues. Germline-derived CDR1 and CDR2 are SGHRS and YFSETQ. Trimming stripped 1 base from V and 7 bases from J, with 15 bases between. CDR3 coding DNA: TGCGCCAGCAGCTTGTGGGAGGCTAGGGAAAATGAGCAGTTCTTC. It specifies CASSLWEARENEQFF.

The gene calls are TRBV10-3 and TRBJ1-1; TRBD1 aligns across 8 bases. V trimming: 6 bases; J trimming: 1 base; junction bases outside the gene matches: 4. Germline V CDR1 and CDR2: ENHRY, SYGVKD. The CDR3 has 14 amino acids. CDR3: CAIRMTGANTEAFF. The CDR3 bases are TGTGCCATCAGGATGACAGGGGCGAACACTGAAGCTTTCTTT.

This chain links TRBV2 with TRBJ1-1; 7 positions agree with TRBD1. V lost 6 bases, J lost 3 bases, and 13 bases stayed unmatched. This CDR3 is 16 amino acids long. Germline V gene sequence: CDR1 SNHLY, CDR2 FYNNEI. CDR3 DNA sequence: TGTGCCAGCAGGCCGAGTAGACAGGGCCGAGACACTGAAGCTTTCTTT. Translated: CASRPSRQGRDTEAFF.

The chain employs TRBV19 and TRBJ2-2; no clear D gene. The CDR3 runs 15 residues. The germline V gene encodes CDR1 LNHDA and CDR2 SQIVND (reference sequence). V lost 3 bases, J lost 2 bases, and 10 bases lay in between. The CDR3 loop is CASSIPQINTGELFF. CDR3 DNA: TGTGCCAGTAGTATCCCCCAAATTAACACCGGGGAGCTGTTTTTT. The whole variable domain, filled in from reference TRBV19 and TRBJ2-2, reads DGGITQSPKYLFRKEGQNVTLSCEQNLNHDAMYWYRQDPGQGLRLIYYSQIVNDFQKGDIAEGYSVSREKKESFPLTVTSAQKNPTAFYLCASSIPQINTGELFFGEGSRLTVL.

V usage is TRBV5-1 and J usage is TRBJ2-3; the match to TRBD2 covers 13 bases. V trimming: 4 bases; J trimming: 2 bases; junction bases outside the gene matches: 7. Germline lookup yields CDR1 SGHRS and CDR2 YFSETQ. The CDR3 runs 17 residues. The DNA for the CDR3 is TGCGCCAGCAGCACGGGGACTAGCGGGATATTCACAGATACGCAGTATTTT. It specifies CASSTGTSGIFTDTQYF.

The chain couples TRBV5-6 to TRBJ1-2; 12 positions match TRBD1. Germline V gives CDR1 SGHDT, CDR2 YYEEEE. This CDR3 region has 15 residues. The V segment lost 0 bases and the J segment 7 bases; nucleotides outside the gene matches: 4. This CDR3 is CASSLAGTGGIGYTF. The CDR3 DNA follows: TGTGCCAGCAGCTTGGCAGGGACAGGGGGCATTGGCTACACCTTC.

The gene calls are TRBV7-9 and TRBJ2-3, with 7 bases matching TRBD1. The CDR3 spans 15 residues. Germline CDR1 SEHNR, CDR2 FQNEAQ (reference sequence). J lost 1 base, V lost 4 bases, and 5 bases had no gene match. CDR3 DNA sequence: TGTGCCAGCAGCTATCGACAGGGCGGCACAGATACGCAGTATTTT. Its protein product is CASSYRQGGTDTQYF.

The genes are TRBV7-7 and TRBJ2-5; 12 bases match TRBD1. Germline loops: CDR1 SSHAT, CDR2 FNYEAQ (reference sequence). Germline trimming cut 5 bases from V and 4 bases from J; bases unmatched to any gene: 5. The CDR3 contains 15 residues. CDR3 coding DNA: TGTGCCAGCAGCGCTGGGACAGGGGGCGGAGAGACCCAGTACTTC. This sequence encodes CASSAGTGGGETQYF.

This chain connects TRBV15 to TRBJ2-7; D possibly corresponds to TRBD2 (6 bases). Trimming took off 5 bases at V and 8 bases at J, with 25 bases between the two ends. Germline CDR1 reads LNHNV; CDR2 reads YYDKDF (reference sequence). The CDR3 consists of 16 residues. The CDR3 spells CATSQGTFGRAGQQYF. The DNA for the CDR3 is TGTGCCACCAGCCAAGGGACTTTTGGCAGAGCTGGGCAGCAGTACTTC.

This clone was detected only a few times. For the CDR3, the DNA is TGTGCCAGCAGTGAAGGAGACAGAAATCAGCCCCAGCATTTT. Translation gives CASSEGDRNQPQHF. The chain recombines TRBV2 with TRBJ1-5; possible D gene TRBD1, 5 bases. Trimming stripped 1 base from V and 4 bases from J, with 8 bases between. This CDR3 has 14 residues. Per the germline V gene, CDR1 is SNHLY and CDR2 is FYNNEI.

This clone has a handful of counts. V gene TRBV19 combines with J gene TRBJ2-7; perhaps TRBD1 as D (6 bases). The CDR3 consists of 15 residues. Per the germline V gene, CDR1 is LNHDA and CDR2 is SQIVND (reference sequence). The V end was cut by 6 bases, the J end by 2 bases, with 17 bases between. CDR3 DNA sequence: TGTGCCAGTAGGGCTTTGGACAGCTCGGCCTACGAGCAGTACTTC. Its translation: CASRALDSSAYEQYF.

The chain recombines TRBV7-2 with TRBJ1-2; tentative D call: TRBD1 (6 bases). This CDR3 is built from 15 residues. V was pared by 5 bases and J by 3 bases, with 16 bases between. CDR1 and CDR2 (germline): SGHTA, FQGNSA. The CDR3, as DNA: TGTGCCAGCAGCCAAAGGACAGAGAGGTACTATGGCTACACCTTC. This translates into CASSQRTERYYGYTF.

The rearrangement joins TRBV15 to TRBJ2-2, with TRBD1 identical over 9 bases. The CDR3 extends over 15 amino acids. The germline CDR1 and CDR2 sequences are LNHNV and YYDKDF (reference sequence). The V segment lost 5 bases and the J segment 7 bases; nucleotides outside the gene matches: 8. CDR3 coding DNA: TGTGCCACCAGCGGAACACAGGGGGCTGGCGGGGAGCTGTTTTTT. Amino acid sequence: CATSGTQGAGGELFF. The variable domain in full, with the rest retrieved from reference TRBV15 and TRBJ2-2, is DAMVIQNPRYQVTQFGKPVTLSCSQTLNHNVMYWYQQKSSQAPKLLFHYYDKDFNNEADTPDNFQSRRPNTSFCFLDIRSPGLGDTAMYLCATSGTQGAGGELFFGEGSRLTVL.

This chain connects TRBV3-1 (or the pseudogene TRBV3-2) to TRBJ1-5, with TRBD1 matching 10 bases. CDR1 is LGHDT, CDR2 YNNKEL, per germline (reference sequence). With V trimmed by 4 bases and J by 7 bases, 4 bases remained unmatched. The CDR3 sequence is 14 residues long. The CDR3 is CASSPGTGAQPQHF. CDR3 DNA sequence: TGTGCCAGCAGCCCCGGGACAGGGGCACAGCCCCAGCATTTT.

The V gene is TRBV5-1, the J gene TRBJ2-1, with TRBD2 identical over 9 bases. CDR1 is SGHRS, CDR2 YFSETQ, per germline. V dropped 0 bases and J dropped 6; count of bases not matched to a gene: 4. The CDR3 runs 15 residues. CDR3 sequence (DNA): TGCGCCAGCAGCTTGGCGGGACTAGCAGGCAATGAGCAGTTCTTC. Protein: CASSLAGLAGNEQFF. The whole variable domain, filled in from reference TRBV5-1 and TRBJ2-1, reads KAGVTQTPRYLIKTRGQQVTLSCSPISGHRSVSWYQQTPGQGLQFLFEYFSETQRNKGNFPGRFSGRQFSNSRSEMNVSTLELGDSALYLCASSLAGLAGNEQFFGPGTRLTVL.

This clone was observed once. This chain joins TRBV12-5 and TRBJ1-2; no reliable D call. Trimming left V 7 bases short and J 7 bases short, with 13 bases between. This CDR3 has 12 residues. Germline lookup yields CDR1 LGHNT and CDR2 FRNRAP. The CDR3 loop reads CASEVSGSGYTF. The CDR3 region has the DNA TGTGCTAGTGAGGTTAGCGGCAGTGGCTACACCTTC.

The chain couples TRBV19 to TRBJ1-4; tentatively, D is TRBD1 (5 bases). Trimming shortened V by 5 bases and J by 5 bases, and 15 bases separated the two germline ends. Looked up from germline, CDR1 is LNHDA and CDR2 is SQIVND (reference sequence). The CDR3 covers 15 residues. CDR3 sequence: CASSPGRRANEKLFF. The CDR3 coding sequence is TGTGCCAGTAGTCCAGGGAGGCGGGCGAATGAAAAACTGTTTTTT.

The chain couples TRBV5-1 to TRBJ2-2; 12 bases are a match to TRBD2. Germline V gene lookup returns CDR1 SGHRS and CDR2 YFSETQ. With V trimmed by 4 bases and J by 7 bases, 8 bases remained unmatched. This CDR3 region has 16 residues. For the CDR3, the DNA is TGCGCCAGCAGCCTGCCTAGCGGGAGGGCCGGCGGGGAGCTGTTTTTT. Amino acid sequence: CASSLPSGRAGGELFF.

J is TRBJ2-7 and V is TRBV18; 7 nucleotides line up with TRBD2. Germline V gives CDR1 KGHSH, CDR2 LQKENI. This CDR3 comprises 14 residues. J was trimmed by 2 bases and V by 3 bases; bases with no gene match: 4. DNA for the CDR3: TGTGCCAGCTCACCGGCTAGCGGAACCTACGAGCAGTACTTC. As protein: CASSPASGTYEQYF.

The V and J genes are TRBV7-2 and TRBJ2-7, with 11 bases aligning to TRBD2. Unmatched junction bases numbered 2, after V lost 0 bases and J lost 1 base. Germline V gene sequence: CDR1 SGHTA, CDR2 FQGNSA. The CDR3 is made up of 16 amino acids. The CDR3 nucleotides are TGTGCCAGCAGCTTAGCCCTAGCGGGGGGATCCTACGAGCAGTACTTC. Amino acids: CASSLALAGGSYEQYF. The full variable domain, with the rest looked up from reference TRBV7-2 and TRBJ2-7, is GAGVSQSPSNKVTEKGKDVELRCDPISGHTALYWYRQSLGQGLEFLIYFQGNSAPDKSGLPSDRFSAERTGGSVSTLTIQRTQQEDSAVYLCASSLALAGGSYEQYFGPGTRLTVT.

The genes are TRBV9 and TRBJ2-1; tentatively, D is TRBD2 (6 bases). V was clipped by 0 bases and J by 0 bases, with 13 bases between them. The germline V gene encodes CDR1 SGDLS and CDR2 YYNGEE. The CDR3 is made up of 17 amino acids. The DNA of the CDR3 is TGTGCCAGCAGCGTAGCACGCGACGGGAGCTCCTACAATGAGCAGTTCTTC. As protein: CASSVARDGSSYNEQFF.

The genes are TRBV24-1 and TRBJ1-2; tentative D call: TRBD1 (5 bases). From germline, CDR1 is KGHDR and CDR2 SFDVKD. Trimming removed 3 bases from V and 6 bases from J, with 13 bases in between. CDR3 length: 14 amino acids. The CDR3 DNA reads TGTGCCACCAGTGATGGGGACTATTCCGATGGCTACACCTTC. Residues: CATSDGDYSDGYTF.

A few counts support this clone. V gene TRBV5-1 combines with J gene TRBJ2-5; D gene uncertain. The CDR3 length is 13 residues. The V gene lost 1 base and the J gene lost 0 bases, with 4 bases spanning the gap. The germline V gene encodes CDR1 SGHRS and CDR2 YFSETQ. As DNA, the CDR3 is TGCGCCAGCAGCTTGTTCTACCAAGAGACCCAGTACTTC. Its protein is CASSLFYQETQYF.